This T cell receptor beta chain is from a study of T-cell reconstitution after alpha-beta-depleted transplantation in children. Unique molecular identifiers tagged the TCRbeta library. One entry per CDR3 protein results from TCRdb running MiXCR on the PCR reads. The sample lists around 440,000 distinct CDR3 sequences; about a sixth were seen once. V was pared by 0 bases and J by 6 bases, with 6 bases between. The CDR3 covers 13 residues. The germline V gene has CDR1 SGHRS and CDR2 YFSETQ. A few counts support this clonotype. Antigen unknown. General observations from the study: T-cell counts and diversity at one year post-transplant came mainly from newly produced T cells. Recipient T cells and thymic progenitors that survived were the source of the high TCRbeta diversity seen at day 60 in some patients. There were reportedly several hundred expanded graft clones from which alpha-beta T cells came about two months after transplant.

The sample consisted of PBMCs, mostly from graft donor cells, taken 360 days after TCRalphabeta/CD19-depleted stem cell transplant. This TCR derives from a boy under three years old who had a stem cell transplant for Wiskott-Aldrich syndrome, so the T cells may come from the graft donor. The chain couples TRBV5-1 to TRBJ2-2; D is undetermined. CDR3 residues: CASSLVVSGELFF. The CDR3, as DNA: TGCGCCAGCAGCTTGGTTGTGTCCGGGGAGCTGTTTTTT. Looking up the rest from reference TRBV5-1 and TRBJ2-2 gives the full variable domain: KAGVTQTPRYLIKTRGQQVTLSCSPISGHRSVSWYQQTPGQGLQFLFEYFSETQRNKGNFPGRFSGRQFSNSRSEMNVSTLELGDSALYLCASSLVVSGELFFGEGSRLTVL.